This TCR beta chain was captured by sequencing in a study of shared clonotypes between healthy human individuals. Study-wide background: The composition of the donors was two women and three men aged 18 to 49.

CDR1 is KGHSH and CDR2 is LQKENI in the germline V gene. V trimming: 3 bases; J trimming: 3 bases; junction bases outside the gene matches: 4. This CDR3 has 14 amino acids. Genomic DNA of each subset was evenly split across several immunoSEQ plates. In the original analysis: In the immunoSEQ data, sequences were junction-only and lacked quality scores, so filtering differed. TCRdb's copy holds only in-frame clones and misses some; the assay was immunoSEQ multiplex PCR. V and J calls and clone size are as listed in that table; D and trimming were resolved from the DNA. The sample gives about 480,000 clones, 79% of which show up once; around 13% is in the top ten.

The receptor comes from a woman between 40 and 55 years old in good health. Some clones in this sample may be carry-over from other donors' samples. The sequenced sample consisted of PBMCs. V usage is TRBV18 and J usage is TRBJ2-5; TRBD1 matches 7 bases. CDR3 bases: TGTGCCAGCTCACCGGCTACAGGGGAAGAGACCCAGTACTTC. It codes for CASSPATGEETQYF.